These 30 T cell receptor beta chains came from one sample sequenced in a study of shared clonotypes between healthy human individuals. The table came from immunoSEQ multiplex PCR; TCRdb's copy has only in-frame clones and leaves some out. The sample records around 2.3 million clones, approximately 94% being singletons. Material for sequencing was naive CD4+ T cells sorted from blood. Subset noted: CD45RA+ positively selected. Every receptor here comes from a young man in good health.

In regard to this clone: Within the sample, other DNA sequences also encode this same CDR3. This chain uses TRBV30 with TRBJ2-1, with 8 bases aligning to TRBD2. The ends lost 0 bases at V and 4 bases at J; junction bases unmatched: 2. From germline, CDR1 is GTSNPN and CDR2 SVGIG (reference sequence). CDR3 size: 14 residues. The chain's CDR3 is CAWSVAGAYNEQFF. The CDR3 bases are TGTGCCTGGAGTGTAGCGGGAGCTTACAATGAGCAGTTCTTC. Drawing the rest from reference TRBV30 and TRBJ2-1, the complete variable domain is SQTIHQWPATLVQPVGSPLSLECTVEGTSNPNLYWYRQAAGRGLQLLFYSVGIGQISSEVPQNLSASRPQDRQFILSSKKLLLSDSGFYLCAWSVAGAYNEQFFGPGTRLTVL.

About this clone itself: In the same sample, other DNA sequences code for this CDR3. The gene calls are TRBV10-3 and TRBJ1-1; tentatively, D is TRBD1 (5 bases). This CDR3 is built from 14 residues. Trimming removed 2 bases from V and 1 base from J, with 8 bases in between. The germline gives CDR1 ENHRY, CDR2 SYGVKD. The CDR3 loop is CAISEGTGNTEAFF. For the CDR3, the DNA is TGTGCCATCAGTGAGGGGACCGGGAACACTGAAGCTTTCTTT.

This clone showed up just a few times. The chain uses TRBV2 and TRBJ1-2; TRBD1 matches at 10 bases. Germline V CDR1 and CDR2: SNHLY, FYNNEI. J was trimmed by 8 bases and V by 5 bases; bases with no gene match: 8. The CDR3 contains 14 residues. In nucleotides, the CDR3 is TGTGCCAGCAGTCCTCGGGGACAGGGGCACGGCTACACCTTC. Residues: CASSPRGQGHGYTF.

The V call is TRBV11-1, the J call TRBJ1-1; tentatively, D is TRBD1 (5 bases). The CDR3 has 14 amino acids. Germline loops: CDR1 SGHAT, CDR2 FQDESV (reference sequence). Trimming removed 4 bases at V and 3 bases at J, with 12 bases between. The CDR3 region is CASSYGGVDTEAFF. CDR3 DNA: TGTGCCAGCAGCTACGGAGGGGTGGACACTGAAGCTTTCTTT. The full variable domain, with the rest looked up from reference TRBV11-1 and TRBJ1-1, is EAEVAQSPRYKITEKSQAVAFWCDPISGHATLYWYRQILGQGPELLVQFQDESVVDDSQLPKDRFSAERLKGVDSTLKIQPAELGDSAMYLCASSYGGVDTEAFFGQGTRLTVV.

This rearrangement joins TRBV5-1 to TRBJ2-5; D gene unclear. Trimming removed 3 bases from V and 4 bases from J, with 10 bases in between. Germline values: CDR1 SGHRS, CDR2 YFSETQ. The CDR3 runs to 13 residues. CDR3 in DNA: TGCGCCAGCAGCTCCCCAACGATAGAGACCCAGTACTTC. It yields the protein CASSSPTIETQYF.

V gene TRBV7-9 combines with J gene TRBJ2-2; no clear D gene. V was pared by 1 base and J by 3 bases, with 3 bases between. The CDR3 length is 13 residues. From germline, CDR1 is SEHNR and CDR2 FQNEAQ (reference sequence). In nucleotides, the CDR3 is TGTGCCAGCAGCTTAGTCTACACCGGGGAGCTGTTTTTT. This translates into CASSLVYTGELFF.

This sequence joins TRBV10-3 and TRBJ2-2, with 8 bases lining up with TRBD2. Germline lookup yields CDR1 ENHRY and CDR2 SYGVKD. With V trimmed by 10 bases and J by 7 bases, 14 bases remained unmatched. The CDR3 has 15 residues. The CDR3, as DNA: TGTGCCACCCAGCCCGCGGGGGGCTTGGTCGGGGAGCTGTTTTTT. Residues: CATQPAGGLVGELFF.

The chain recombines TRBV19 with TRBJ1-2; perhaps TRBD1 as D (6 bases). The CDR3 runs 13 residues. Trimming took 7 bases from V and 3 from J, leaving 12 bases between them. The germline V gene encodes CDR1 LNHDA and CDR2 SQIVND (reference sequence). CDR3: CASMRDKHYGYTF. In DNA, the CDR3 is TGTGCCAGTATGAGGGACAAGCACTATGGCTACACCTTC.

The chain has TRBV7-9 and TRBJ1-5; TRBD1 is a possible D gene (6 bases). V dropped 5 bases and J dropped 3 bases, with 17 bases sitting between them. Germline V gene lookup returns CDR1 SEHNR and CDR2 FQNEAQ (reference sequence). CDR3 length: 16 residues. The CDR3 sequence is CASSPLGQGDNQPQHF. DNA for the CDR3: TGTGCCAGCAGCCCGCTGGGACAAGGGGACAATCAGCCCCAGCATTTT. Combining the CDR3 with reference TRBV7-9 and TRBJ1-5 gives the whole variable domain DTGVSQNPRHKITKRGQNVTFRCDPISEHNRLYWYRQTLGQGPEFLTYFQNEAQLEKSRLLSDRFSAERPKGSFSTLEIQRTEQGDSAMYLCASSPLGQGDNQPQHFGDGTRLSIL.

CDR3 residues: CSVITGTEAFF. The CDR3 DNA is TGCAGCGTTATAACAGGCACTGAAGCTTTCTTT. The genes are TRBV29-1 and TRBJ1-1; a weak D match, TRBD1 (5 bases). This CDR3 spans 11 amino acids. Germline CDR1 and CDR2: SQVTM and ANQGSEA. V was shortened by 5 bases and J by 4 bases, with 8 bases between the two germline ends.

The rearrangement joins TRBV5-1 to TRBJ2-4; 7 bases are shared with TRBD2. The CDR3 loop spans 14 amino acids. V dropped 1 base and J dropped 8; count of bases not matched to a gene: 6. Germline V lookup: CDR1 SGHRS, CDR2 YFSETQ. The CDR3 region has the DNA TGCGCCAGCAGCTTGAATGGGGGGGAATACATTCAGTACTTC. Translating gives CASSLNGGEYIQYF.

V is TRBV10-3 and J is TRBJ1-5; 7 bases match TRBD1. Germline V gene sequence: CDR1 ENHRY, CDR2 SYGVKD. There are 14 residues in the CDR3. Trimming at V came to 6 bases and at J to 2 bases, leaving 4 bases not matched to a gene. CDR3 nucleotides: TGTGCCATCAGCAGGCAGGGGGGCAATCAGCCCCAGCATTTT. Translating gives CAISRQGGNQPQHF.

This chain links TRBV7-6 with TRBJ1-1; D might be TRBD1 (6 bases). Germline V gives CDR1 SGHVS, CDR2 FNYEAQ. Between the trimmed V and J ends, which lost 5 bases and 0 bases, there was a span of 13 bases. This CDR3 is built from 15 residues. CDR3 sequence: CASSLKGEVNTEAFF. CDR3 DNA: TGTGCCAGCAGCCTAAAGGGGGAGGTGAACACTGAAGCTTTCTTT.

Concerning this clone itself: A junction end diverges from the germline sequence, so it may reflect a read error. The rearrangement uses TRBV5-1 and TRBJ2-1; TRBD1 is a possible D gene (5 bases). Germline V gene lookup returns CDR1 SGHRS and CDR2 YFSETQ. The CDR3 contains 14 residues. In DNA form, the CDR3 reads TGCGCCAGCAGCTTAATTCAGGAGAACAAAGCAGGGATCTTC. Protein product: CASSLIQENKAGIF.

The chain is built from TRBV30 and TRBJ1-2, with 9 bases lining up with TRBD1. The V segment lost 3 bases and the J segment 7 bases; nucleotides outside the gene matches: 3. The germline V gene encodes CDR1 GTSNPN and CDR2 SVGIG (reference sequence). The CDR3 is made up of 12 amino acids. CDR3 region: CAWSGTGSGYTF. CDR3 DNA sequence: TGTGCCTGGAGCGGGACAGGGTCTGGCTACACCTTC.

This rearrangement joins TRBV10-3 to TRBJ1-6; D is unclear. Germline CDR1 is ENHRY and CDR2 is SYGVKD. The CDR3 sequence is 13 residues long. Trimming pared 8 bases from V and 6 bases from J, leaving 11 bases between. The CDR3: CAIHREANSPLHF. CDR3 DNA sequence: TGTGCCATCCACCGGGAGGCTAATTCACCCCTCCACTTT.

The chain employs TRBV5-4 and TRBJ2-1; 9 nucleotides align to TRBD2. Germline V gene lookup returns CDR1 SGHNT and CDR2 YYREEE (reference sequence). The CDR3 is 17 residues long. V gave up 4 bases and J gave up 6 bases; unmatched junction bases: 14. The chain's CDR3 is CASSPSTSGRGGNEQFF. DNA of the CDR3: TGTGCCAGCAGCCCGTCGACTAGCGGCCGGGGGGGCAATGAGCAGTTCTTC.

A note on this clone: Within the sample, other DNA sequences also encode this same CDR3. The chain joins TRBV10-3 to TRBJ1-2; TRBD1 matches at 7 bases. The V segment lost 4 bases and the J segment 2 bases; nucleotides outside the gene matches: 4. Germline assignment: CDR1 ENHRY and CDR2 SYGVKD. The CDR3 has 14 amino acids. The CDR3 DNA is TGTGCCATCAGTGGAGGACAGGACAACTATGGCTACACCTTC. The encoded protein is CAISGGQDNYGYTF.

The V and J genes are TRBV7-2 and TRBJ2-2; D may be TRBD1 (6 bases). Germline assignment: CDR1 SGHTA and CDR2 FQGNSA. The CDR3 has 16 amino acids. Trimming pared 2 bases from V and 5 bases from J, leaving 15 bases between. The CDR3 loop reads CASSLLPSGDTGELFF. CDR3 nucleotides: TGTGCCAGCAGCTTATTGCCTTCAGGGGATACCGGGGAGCTGTTTTTT.

The chain employs TRBV10-3 and TRBJ2-5; 8 nucleotides line up with TRBD1. CDR3 length: 13 amino acids. The ends lost 8 bases at V and 5 bases at J; junction bases unmatched: 7. The germline V gene has CDR1 ENHRY and CDR2 SYGVKD. This chain's CDR3 is CAIGLRDRETQYF. The DNA of the CDR3 is TGTGCCATCGGACTCCGGGACAGGGAGACCCAGTACTTC.

The rearrangement links TRBV7-9 to TRBJ2-7, with D tentatively TRBD2 (6 bases). The V end was cut by 1 base, the J end by 3 bases, with 13 bases between. CDR1 is SEHNR, CDR2 FQNEAQ, per germline (reference sequence). The CDR3 is made up of 15 amino acids. The CDR3 here is CASSLDGGNFYEQYF. CDR3 nucleotide sequence: TGTGCCAGCAGCTTAGACGGGGGTAACTTCTACGAGCAGTACTTC.

As to this clone: Other DNA sequences in this specimen translate into the identical CDR3. The chain joins TRBV6-5 to TRBJ2-2; D ambiguous. There are 14 residues in the CDR3. Trimming stripped 6 bases from V and 3 bases from J, with 11 bases between. Germline values: CDR1 MNHEY, CDR2 SVGAGI. The CDR3 bases are TGTGCCAGCAGCGAGATAAGATACACCGGGGAGCTGTTTTTT. Protein sequence: CASSEIRYTGELFF.

The V gene is TRBV10-3, the J gene TRBJ2-7; D remains unclear. This CDR3 spans 14 amino acids. The germline gives CDR1 ENHRY, CDR2 SYGVKD. Between the trimmed V and J ends, which lost 11 bases and 4 bases, there was a span of 21 bases. CDR3 coding DNA: TGTGCCGTAAAAAGTTCTGAGCTAACGTACGAGCAGTACTTC. This encodes CAVKSSELTYEQYF.

The chain carries TRBV10-3 and TRBJ2-3; D not resolved. Germline V lookup: CDR1 ENHRY, CDR2 SYGVKD. The CDR3 runs to 14 residues. The V end lost 0 bases, the J end lost 8 bases, and 12 bases lay between the germline ends. The CDR3 DNA is TGTGCCATCAGTGAGTCTGGGTCGGCTGGTACGCAGTATTTT. Protein product: CAISESGSAGTQYF.

The rearrangement uses TRBV6-6 and TRBJ2-7; TRBD2 agrees at 8 bases. Germline V gene lookup returns CDR1 MNHNY and CDR2 SVGAGI (reference sequence). V was pared by 8 bases and J by 4 bases, with 10 bases of the junction left unmatched. The length of the CDR3 is 14 residues. The CDR3 DNA reads as TGTGCCAGCCAGCCCCCTGGACTAGCTTACGAGCAGTACTTC. Amino acids: CASQPPGLAYEQYF.

J is TRBJ1-5 and V is TRBV5-6, with 7 bases lining up with TRBD1. The CDR3 is 14 amino acids. Per the germline V gene, CDR1 is SGHDT and CDR2 is YYEEEE. The trim removed 4 bases at V and 6 bases at J, leaving 7 bases unmatched. CDR3 nucleotide sequence: TGTGCCAGCAGCGAACAGGGGTCGATTCAGCCCCAGCATTTT. Translation: CASSEQGSIQPQHF. Supplemented by reference TRBV5-6 and TRBJ1-5, the full variable domain reads DAGVTQSPTHLIKTRGQQVTLRCSPKSGHDTVSWYQQALGQGPQFIFQYYEEEERQRGNFPDRFSGHQFPNYSSELNVNALLLGDSALYLCASSEQGSIQPQHFGDGTRLSIL.

This clone appeared once. The CDR3 region is CASSLALRGRTGELFF. The CDR3 nucleotides read TGTGCCAGCAGCTTAGCCCTCCGGGGGCGGACCGGGGAGCTGTTTTTT. The genes are TRBV13 and TRBJ2-2, with D tentatively TRBD1 or TRBD2 (6 bases each). Per the germline V gene, CDR1 is PRHDT and CDR2 is FYEKMQ (reference sequence). The CDR3 loop spans 16 amino acids. Trimming took off 1 base at V and 5 bases at J, with 14 bases between the two ends.

The V and J genes are TRBV4-3 and TRBJ2-7; D uncertain. Trimming took 0 bases from V and 0 from J, leaving 9 bases between them. From germline, CDR1 is LGHNA and CDR2 YSLEER. CDR3 size: 15 residues. This CDR3 is CASSQDRTNSYEQYF. The CDR3 DNA follows: TGCGCCAGCAGCCAAGACAGGACGAACTCCTACGAGCAGTACTTC.

The chain is built from TRBV5-6 and TRBJ1-2; 8 bases fit TRBD1. Trimming took 5 bases from V and 3 from J; bases not matched to a gene: 12. Germline V gene sequence: CDR1 SGHDT, CDR2 YYEEEE. CDR3 length: 16 residues. CDR3 amino acids: CASSPRTGIFDYGYTF. The DNA of the CDR3 is TGTGCCAGCAGTCCCCGGACAGGGATCTTCGACTATGGCTACACCTTC.

The chain recombines TRBV27 with TRBJ2-3, with no clear D. The V and J ends lost 5 bases and 5 bases respectively, with 8 bases between them. The CDR3 contains 12 residues. The germline gives CDR1 MNHEY, CDR2 SMNVEV (reference sequence). The CDR3 spells CASSPIGDTQYF. CDR3 sequence (DNA): TGTGCCAGCAGTCCCATCGGAGATACGCAGTATTTT.